This TCR beta chain emerged from a study of glioma-infiltrating T cells. This clonotype came up many times. Using RNA template, CDR3s of TCR alpha and beta were amplified with iRepertoire arm-PCR. TCRdb processed the multiplex PCR reads anew with MiXCR; each CDR3 protein has one entry. The sample records about 380,000 distinct CDR3 sequences, roughly two fifths being singletons. V was pared by 6 bases and J by 4 bases, with 16 bases between. The germline CDR1 and CDR2 sequences are MNHEY and SVGEGT. The CDR3 length is 15 residues. The sample taken for sequencing was glioma tissue, nonneoplastic brain tissue, or PBMCs (not recorded which). This TCR came from a human donor with low-grade glioma or glioblastoma, undergoing nonglioma brain surgery, or in good health (not recorded which). The J gene is TRBJ2-1, the V gene TRBV6-2 or TRBV6-3; maybe TRBD2 (6 bases). The CDR3 loop reads CASSHSGFLYNEQFF. DNA of the CDR3: TGTGCCAGCAGCCACAGCGGGTTTTTATACAATGAGCAGTTCTTC.